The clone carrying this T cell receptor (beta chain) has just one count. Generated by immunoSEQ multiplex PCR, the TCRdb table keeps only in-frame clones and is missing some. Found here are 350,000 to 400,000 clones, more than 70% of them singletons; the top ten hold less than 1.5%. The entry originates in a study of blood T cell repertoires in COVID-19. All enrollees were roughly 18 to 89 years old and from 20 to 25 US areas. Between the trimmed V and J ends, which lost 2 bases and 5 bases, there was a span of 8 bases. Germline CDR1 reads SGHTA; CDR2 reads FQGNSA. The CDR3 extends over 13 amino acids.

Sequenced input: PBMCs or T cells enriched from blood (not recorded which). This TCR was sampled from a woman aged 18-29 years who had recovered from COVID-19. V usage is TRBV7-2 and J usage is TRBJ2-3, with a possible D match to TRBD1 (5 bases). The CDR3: CASSLSRGDTQYF. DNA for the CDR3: TGTGCCAGCAGCTTATCTAGGGGAGATACGCAGTATTTT.